This TCR beta chain was captured by sequencing in a study of shared clonotypes between healthy human individuals. The study, taken as a whole, reports: An expected dependence of interdonor clonotype sharing on sequencing depth was noted.

V lost 6 bases, J lost 4 bases, and 16 bases lay in between. This CDR3 is built from 14 residues. CDR1 is SGHTA, CDR2 FQGNSA, per germline. Selected positively for CCR7 and CD45RO-negative, naive CD8 cells excluded terminally differentiated effector memory CD45RA+ cells. Of note for this clone: The antigen is unknown.

Profiled with immunoSEQ multiplex PCR; TCRdb holds only in-frame clones, not every one. The table records millions of clones, just under 95% of them present only once. This receptor was obtained from a man younger than 35 in good health. The sample was naive CD8+ T cells sorted from blood. V usage is TRBV7-2 and J usage is TRBJ2-7; D is uncertain. CDR3 amino acids: CASRGLVGDYEQYF. Written as DNA, the CDR3 is TGTGCCAGCAGGGGTTTGGTAGGAGATTACGAGCAGTACTTC.